This T cell receptor (beta chain) was observed in a study of T cells in Graves' hyperthyroidism and ophthalmopathy. Study-level results: Onset of ophthalmopathy came a median approximately 6.5 months after the model predicted it.

What was amplified from RNA transcripts were TCR beta CDR3 regions. Using the HTBI primer set, a first-round RT-PCR was run on the TCR CDR3. MiXCR, run by TCRdb on the multiplex PCR reads, gives a single entry per CDR3 protein. Counted here are hundreds of thousands of distinct CDR3 sequences, around 20% occurring once; the ten biggest clones make up approximately 15%. V shed 5 bases and J shed 4 bases, with 21 bases lying between them. The germline CDR1 and CDR2 sequences are SEHNR and FQNEAQ (reference sequence). The CDR3 spans 17 residues. With regard to this clonotype: The antigen remains undetermined.

The receptor was isolated from a woman between 50 and 59 years old with Graves' hyperthyroidism that later progressed to Graves' ophthalmopathy. Sequencing used blood. This sequence joins TRBV7-9 and TRBJ2-1; tentatively, D is TRBD2 (6 bases). The CDR3 DNA is TGTGCCAGCAGCCACGACCTGGAGGGGCGGCTGTACAATGAGCAGTTCTTC. Its translation: CASSHDLEGRLYNEQFF.